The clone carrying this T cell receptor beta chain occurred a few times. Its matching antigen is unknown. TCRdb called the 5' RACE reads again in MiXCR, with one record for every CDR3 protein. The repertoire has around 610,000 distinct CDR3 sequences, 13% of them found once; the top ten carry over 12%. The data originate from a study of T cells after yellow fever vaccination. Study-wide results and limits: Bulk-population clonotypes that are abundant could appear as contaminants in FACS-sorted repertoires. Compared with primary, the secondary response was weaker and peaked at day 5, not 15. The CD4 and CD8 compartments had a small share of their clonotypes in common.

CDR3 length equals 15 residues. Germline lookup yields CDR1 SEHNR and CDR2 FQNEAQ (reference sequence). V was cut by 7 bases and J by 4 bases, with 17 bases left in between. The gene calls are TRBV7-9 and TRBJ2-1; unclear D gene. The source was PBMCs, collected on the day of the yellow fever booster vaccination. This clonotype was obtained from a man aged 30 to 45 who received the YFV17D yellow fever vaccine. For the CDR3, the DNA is TGTGCCAGCACCGACTCATTTGGCGGATACAATGAGCAGTTCTTC. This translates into CASTDSFGGYNEQFF.